This T cell receptor (beta chain) was recorded in a study of T cell responses to AZD1222 COVID-19 vaccine (dated by TCRdb to 2020 to 2023). Turning to the overall study: Because spike-specific TCR depth and breadth did not differ between the two schedules, AZD1222 recipients who got a second dose at roughly 4 weeks were pooled with those who got a second dose at roughly 12 weeks. A total of 233 trial participants underwent TCR sequencing, of whom about 200 had received two doses of AZD1222 and roughly 26 had received two doses of the MenACWY control vaccine. Trial participants were enrolled by age into subgroups of 18-55, 56-69 and 70-plus years, and roughly 160, 29 and 62 TCR-sequenced participants, respectively, were included in these subgroups. Study-level results and caveats: The vaccine-associated CD4 TCRs covered the entire spike protein, and the dominant responses fell in regions 160-218 and 743-854. A significant rise in spike-specific TCR breadth and depth was observed after two AZD1222 doses relative to day 0 and relative to MenACWY recipients. Conclusions about previously exposed vaccinees are limited, since just a handful of AZD1222 recipients were seropositive for SARS-CoV-2 at baseline. The 56-69-year group was small, and its depth increase did not reach significance, likely because of low power. Most participants were white British and females outnumbered males, and the authors suggested that clonal diversity may have been underestimated. Nearly half of unique spike-specific TCRs reportedly recognized epitopes outside regions mutated in the B.1.351 and B.1.1.7 variants. Because no day 14 peak-response samples were available, repertoires were characterized only after the peak T cell response.

The time point label, read with the paper, signifies: baseline before first vaccination. The vaccinee samples were drawn from two UK trials, COV001 and COV002, one of which was a single-blind randomized controlled phase 2/3 trial testing AZD1222 (ChAdOx1 nCoV-19) in healthy adults. For TCRbeta chain sequencing, PBMC samples were collected from trial participants at day 0 and at day 28 after the second dose. From the cysteine through the phenylalanine, the CDR3 covers 13 amino acids. Just CDR3 DNA is preserved here, 39 bases in frame from base 1. From a lookup of the germline V gene, CDR1 and CDR2 are SNHLY and FYNNEI. A distance of 7 bases separates the germline ends of V and J, which lose 2 bases and 5 bases respectively. With regard to this clone: Its antigen is currently not known. Qualities for individual bases were not recorded, and no much larger clone is one base off.

The CDR3 regions of human TCRbeta chains were analyzed by immunosequencing. The authors' pipeline ran thus. TCRs in the repertoires were matched against a reference library of SARS-CoV-2-specific TCRs that had been generated with the MIRA antigen-specificity platform. Breadth was defined as the fraction of unique TCRs that were SARS-CoV-2-associated. Depth was defined as the fraction of total T cells that were SARS-CoV-2-associated. Using the MIRA data, every spike-specific TCR was mapped to the spike region that the TCR reacted to and assigned to either a CD4 or a CD8 class. Log10-transformed breadth and depth values were compared by one-way ANOVA with Sidak's multiple comparisons tests. The table comes from immuneACCESS by way of TCRdb, which keeps in-frame sequences with V and J called. Part of the clones is missing from these tables; in studies checked, under half for an unresolved V gene and the rest for unknown reasons. V, J and clone size were drawn from that table, and D and trimming were deduced from the DNA. The sample contains some 120,000 clones, 80% to 90% of them found a single time. Clones ranked in the top ten supply roughly 1.1% of the sample.

The chain was built from TRBV2 and TRBJ2-1, with no confident D gene call. The TCR originated in an adult in good health. The specimen was peripheral blood, collected on day 0 of AZD1222 vaccination. The CDR3 loop reads CASSEWMDNEQFF. The nucleotides are TGTGCCAGCAGTGAATGGATGGACAATGAGCAGTTCTTC. The entire variable domain, with the stretches around the CDR3 drawn from the reference TRBV2 and TRBJ2-1 proteins, is EPEVTQTPSHQVTQMGQEVILRCVPISNHLYFYWYRQILGQKVEFLVSFYNNEISEKSEIFDDQFSVERPDGSNFTLKIRSTKLEDSAMYFCASSEWMDNEQFFGPGTRLTVL.